Detailed here is one T cell receptor beta chain. What it recognizes is unknown. The entry originates in a study of blood T cells in healthy people across ages. Germline CDR1 LNHNV, CDR2 YYDKDF (reference sequence). V trimming: 0 bases; J trimming: 7 bases; junction bases outside the gene matches: 10. CDR3 length equals 16 residues. Overall study findings and caveats: The long-lived group displayed more naive CD4+ cells, plus higher diversity, than the aged donors did. Because sorting was not performed, PBMCs prevented conclusive naive versus antigen-experienced comparison.

Extraction yielded at least 5 micrograms of total RNA per sample. Primers used in a second PCR of about 6 to 11 cycles were a sample-barcoded 5' primer and a J-beta primer mix. Carrying 12 random nucleotides, a template-switch adaptor labeled each individual cDNA molecule. TCRdb called the 5' RACE reads again in MiXCR, with one record for every CDR3 protein. The repertoire has around 900,000 distinct CDR3 sequences, roughly half of them found once; the top ten carry about 20%. The sequenced sample was blood. The source of this sequence is a woman in her sixties in good health. The chain employs TRBV15 and TRBJ2-7; 9 bases are shared with TRBD2. The CDR3 protein is CATSRDSLLAGNEQYF. DNA of the CDR3: TGTGCCACCAGCAGAGACAGTTTGCTAGCGGGGAATGAGCAGTACTTC.